What follows are 2 T cell receptor beta chains derived from one specimen sequenced in a study of cytomegalovirus exposure and HLA in healthy donors. The PCR had 60 Vbeta and 13 Jbeta primers. Generated by immunoSEQ multiplex PCR, the TCRdb table keeps only in-frame clones and is missing some. The data hold about 200,000 clones, with about 80% observed a single time. Sequencing input: PBMCs. The receptors here all came from a woman in her twenties or thirties in good health and CMV-seropositive.

The V and J genes are TRBV4-2 and TRBJ1-2; the match to TRBD1 covers 7 bases. V was pared by 0 bases and J by 8 bases, with 15 bases of the junction left unmatched. The CDR3 has 17 residues. CDR1 and CDR2 from the germline V gene are LGHNA and YNFKEQ. DNA for the CDR3: TGTGCCAGCAGCCAAGACGAGACAGGGATAGTACCTCGGGGCTACACCTTC. This gives the protein CASSQDETGIVPRGYTF.

The rearrangement links TRBV19 to TRBJ2-7; 7 bases align to TRBD1. This CDR3 spans 14 amino acids. V was clipped by 7 bases and J by 2 bases; unmatched bases: 8. Looked up from germline, CDR1 is LNHDA and CDR2 is SQIVND (reference sequence). The CDR3 sequence: CASKSTGTTYEQYF. DNA for the CDR3: TGTGCCAGTAAATCGACAGGGACGACCTACGAGCAGTACTTC.